This T cell receptor beta chain was captured by sequencing in a study of T cell responses to AZD1222 COVID-19 vaccine. General study results and limits: Repertoires were sampled only after the peak T cell response.

Of note for this clone: Its antigen is not identified.

The table came from immunoSEQ multiplex PCR; TCRdb's copy has only in-frame clones and leaves some out. The sample has around 130,000 clones; about nine tenths are singletons. V was cut by 0 bases and J by 7 bases, with 22 bases left in between. Per germline, CDR1 SGHDN and CDR2 FVKESK. This CDR3 is 18 amino acids long. The origin of this receptor is an adult who received the AZD1222 COVID-19 vaccine. The chain recombines TRBV14 with TRBJ2-1; D might be TRBD1 (5 bases). This specimen was peripheral blood, taken 28 days after the second AZD1222 dose. The CDR3 reads CASSQDYLAGSFGNEQFF. DNA of the CDR3: TGTGCCAGCAGCCAAGACTATCTGGCAGGGTCTTTCGGGAATGAGCAGTTCTTC.